These 16 T cell receptor beta chains came from one sample sequenced in a study of T cells in tuberculosis. Cells were sorted from thawed PBMC rested overnight and stained with GMM-loaded CD1B tetramer, viability dye and anti-CD3. C32 glucose monomycolate from Rhodococcus equi was loaded onto the CD1B tetramers. The method was immunoSEQ multiplex PCR; TCRdb's version includes in-frame clones alone and lacks a portion of them. The repertoire holds 80,000 to 100,000 clones, about nine tenths seen once, with about 1.9% in the top ten. The sample consisted of CD1b-GMM tetramer-negative cells sorted from PBMCs. The receptors were gathered from an adult woman with latent tuberculosis.

The V call is TRBV5-1, the J call TRBJ2-7; tentatively, D is TRBD2 (6 bases). The CDR3 consists of 15 residues. Germline CDR1 and CDR2: SGHRS and YFSETQ. V shed 0 bases and J shed 2 bases, with 12 bases lying between them. The CDR3 spells CASSLGWGGPYEQYF. The CDR3 DNA reads TGCGCCAGCAGCTTGGGCTGGGGAGGACCCTACGAGCAGTACTTC.

This sequence joins TRBV6-1 and TRBJ2-7; D gene ambiguous. Trimming left V 10 bases short and J 2 bases short, with 15 bases between. This CDR3 has 13 amino acids. The germline gives CDR1 MNHNS, CDR2 SASEGT. The CDR3 DNA is TGTGCCACTCGACACCACGGCCCCTACGAGCAGTACGTC. Its translation is CATRHHGPYEQYV.

The chain recombines TRBV7-9 with TRBJ2-1; D remains unclear. Trimming pared 4 bases from V and 8 bases from J, leaving 12 bases between. The germline V gene encodes CDR1 SEHNR and CDR2 FQNEAQ (reference sequence). This CDR3 has 13 residues. DNA of the CDR3: TGTGCCAGCAGCTCCGCGCAGGTCTATGAGCAGTTCTTC. Translated, it gives CASSSAQVYEQFF.

The genes are TRBV7-2 and TRBJ1-4; D is uncertain. This CDR3 spans 15 amino acids. In germline, CDR1 is SGHTA, CDR2 FQGNSA. Trimming shortened V by 2 bases and J by 8 bases, and 15 bases separated the two germline ends. The CDR3 is CASSLSPSPAEKLFF. In DNA, the CDR3 is TGTGCCAGCAGCTTATCACCATCCCCAGCGGAAAAACTGTTTTTT.

The chain is built from TRBV6-1 and TRBJ2-7; a weak D match, TRBD2 (5 bases). The CDR3 is 14 amino acids. The germline V and J ends were trimmed by 4 bases and 2 bases, with 12 bases remaining between them. Per the germline V gene, CDR1 is MNHNS and CDR2 is SASEGT. As DNA, the CDR3 is TGTGCCAGCAGTGTTCGGGGTGTAACCTACGAGCAGTACGTC. Protein: CASSVRGVTYEQYV.

The chain has TRBV7-9 and TRBJ2-7, with D perhaps TRBD1 (5 bases). Per the germline V gene, CDR1 is SEHNR and CDR2 is FQNEAQ (reference sequence). The CDR3 contains 13 residues. V lost 6 bases to trimming and J lost 7 bases, with 16 bases between them. The CDR3 spells CASSKVGAGEQYF. The CDR3, as DNA: TGTGCCAGCAGTAAAGTTGGGGCCGGGGAGCAGTACTTC.

The chain couples TRBV27 to TRBJ2-2, with D tentatively TRBD2 (5 bases). The germline gives CDR1 MNHEY, CDR2 SMNVEV (reference sequence). V lost 10 bases, J lost 4 bases, and 13 bases lay in between. This CDR3 region has 13 residues. The CDR3 loop is CATGRGFTGELFF. The CDR3 DNA sequence: TGTGCCACCGGACGGGGTTTCACCGGGGAGCTGTTTTTT.

The CDR3 loop is CAVGTSGGAQEETQYF. The CDR3 nucleotides read TGTGCCGTCGGGACTAGCGGGGGGGCCCAGGAAGAGACCCAGTACTTC. The chain combines TRBV19 with TRBJ2-5; 16 bases match TRBD2. Germline assignment: CDR1 LNHDA and CDR2 SQIVND (reference sequence). With 11 bases clipped from V and 3 bases from J, the junction kept 9 bases outside the gene matches. The CDR3 totals 16 residues. Drawing the rest from reference TRBV19 and TRBJ2-5, the complete variable domain is DGGITQSPKYLFRKEGQNVTLSCEQNLNHDAMYWYRQDPGQGLRLIYYSQIVNDFQKGDIAEGYSVSREKKESFPLTVTSAQKNPTAFYLCAVGTSGGAQEETQYFGPGTRLLVL.

This clone has a handful of counts. CDR3 in DNA: TGTGCCGCGGCACGTTGGAACACTGAAGCTTTCTTT. Translation: CAAARWNTEAFF. The chain links TRBV19 to TRBJ1-1, with no clear D. Germline loops: CDR1 LNHDA, CDR2 SQIVND (reference sequence). Deletions cut 11 bases from V and 1 base from J, with 11 bases between. The CDR3 extends over 12 amino acids.

The chain combines TRBV5-6 with TRBJ2-1, with unresolved D. CDR1 and CDR2 from the germline V gene are SGHDT and YYEEEE. V lost 0 bases to trimming and J lost 8 bases, with 6 bases between them. CDR3 length: 12 residues. The CDR3, as DNA: TGTGCCAGCAGCTTGGGATCGGATGAGCAGTTCTTC. It encodes CASSLGSDEQFF.

This clone was observed once. The J gene is TRBJ2-5, the V gene TRBV7-9, with 8 bases that match TRBD2. Germline V gene sequence: CDR1 SEHNR, CDR2 FQNEAQ (reference sequence). This CDR3 spans 15 amino acids. The trim removed 5 bases at V and 5 bases at J, leaving 10 bases unmatched. The CDR3 coding sequence is TGTGCCAGCAGCCACCCCGGGGGGGGTCTGGAGACCCAGTACTTC. Its translation: CASSHPGGGLETQYF. The variable domain in full, completed from reference TRBV7-9 and TRBJ2-5, reads DTGVSQNPRHKITKRGQNVTFRCDPISEHNRLYWYRQTLGQGPEFLTYFQNEAQLEKSRLLSDRFSAERPKGSFSTLEIQRTEQGDSAMYLCASSHPGGGLETQYFGPGTRLLVL.

The chain recombines TRBV18 with TRBJ2-3; 7 nucleotides align to TRBD2. V shed 1 base and J 4 bases; nucleotides not matched to a gene: 8. Germline assignment: CDR1 KGHSH and CDR2 LQKENI. The CDR3 is made up of 16 amino acids. CDR3 loop: CASSPQGAGLPDTQYF. The CDR3 DNA reads as TGTGCCAGCTCACCACAGGGAGCGGGGCTACCAGATACGCAGTATTTT.

This clone has only one observation. The V and J genes are TRBV10-2 and TRBJ2-5, with 8 bases aligning to TRBD2. CDR3 length equals 14 residues. Germline CDR1 WSHSY, CDR2 SAAADI. J lost 2 bases, V lost 5 bases, and 4 bases had no gene match. CDR3 in DNA: TGCGCCAGCAGTCTGGCTAGCGGGCAAGAGACCCAGTACTTC. Amino acid sequence: CASSLASGQETQYF.

The chain uses TRBV9 and TRBJ2-1, with 9 positions matching TRBD2. With V trimmed by 4 bases and J by 4 bases, 6 bases remained unmatched. The CDR3 length is 15 residues. The germline V gene encodes CDR1 SGDLS and CDR2 YYNGEE. Here the CDR3 reads CASSSSGGQYNEQFF. CDR3 in DNA: TGTGCCAGCAGCTCAAGCGGGGGGCAATACAATGAGCAGTTCTTC.

The rearrangement links TRBV4-2 to TRBJ2-3; 11 positions agree with TRBD2. The CDR3 is made up of 16 amino acids. Germline V CDR1 and CDR2: LGHNA, YNFKEQ. J lost 0 bases, V lost 5 bases, and 4 bases had no gene match. CDR3 protein: CASSATSGASTDTQYF. For the CDR3, the DNA is TGTGCCAGCAGCGCGACTAGCGGGGCTAGCACAGATACGCAGTATTTT.

V usage is TRBV6-6 and J usage is TRBJ1-4; maybe TRBD1 (5 bases). V was pared by 1 base and J by 4 bases, with 13 bases between. Germline V gene data show CDR1 as MNHNY and CDR2 as SVGAGI (reference sequence). This CDR3 spans 16 amino acids. CDR3 region: CASSYLPTGFNEKLFF. CDR3 coding DNA: TGTGCCAGCAGTTACTTACCCACAGGATTTAATGAAAAACTGTTTTTT.